This T cell receptor beta chain was sequenced for a study of OX40 agonist ivuxolimab in advanced cancers. The CDR3 extends over 14 amino acids. V dropped 1 base and J dropped 1 base, with 5 bases sitting between them. Germline CDR1 is LNHNV and CDR2 is YYDKDF (reference sequence). Some clones are missing from TCRdb's copy, which holds only in-frame ones; the method was immunoSEQ multiplex PCR. This sample carries 35,000 to 45,000 clones, roughly nine tenths of them seen once, and the ten largest clones take around 17%. Autoimmune disease history or systemic immunosuppression barred patients. The starting material was CD4+ or CD8+ T cells sorted from blood, obtained in a trial of the OX40 agonist ivuxolimab. This receptor was obtained from an adult with an advanced solid tumor such as melanoma, head and neck, liver or kidney cancer. The rearrangement links TRBV15 to TRBJ1-5; D ambiguous. The CDR3 coding sequence is TGTGCCACCAGCAGAGTGGACAGCAATCAGCCCCAGCATTTT. Translating gives CATSRVDSNQPQHF.